The source of this T cell receptor (beta chain) is a study of post-analysis software for immune sequencing data (dated by TCRdb to the mid-2010s). At the level of the whole study: The recorded disease courses included relapsing-remitting, secondary progressive and progressive-relapsing multiple sclerosis, and some patients had no subtype annotation. A subset of samples was prepared in parallel using single-end sample barcoding, then pooled and co-amplified after Illumina adapter ligation. The patient repertoires were compared against some twelve previously published healthy control repertoires obtained from donors aged about 6 to 28 years.

The CDR3 sequence holds 15 residues, the cysteine and phenylalanine included. Only the CDR3 DNA is retained, 45 bases long and in frame from the first base. Relative to germline, V is missing 2 bases and J is missing 7 bases, with 10 bases of the junction outside any gene match. The library was produced with PCR. TCRdb records Illumina HiSeq 2500 as the sequencer. Unique molecular identifiers were incorporated into TCR beta cDNA libraries to reduce PCR and sequencing biases. Per 1 to 10 million input T cells, some 500,000 cDNA molecules were obtained, such that each molecule approximated one T cell. The same protocol used for the earlier healthy control dataset was applied to prepare and sequence the patient libraries. Samples belonging to the same batch were prepared together, multiplexed and sequenced on a shared HiSeq lane. Per the authors' processing: MIGEC handled the raw barcoded reads, throwing out single-read molecular identifier groups before consensus assembly and CDR3 extraction. VDJtools was used for post-analysis of the clonotype tables, and diversity was normalized by down-sampling every dataset to the size of the smallest sample. To correct batch-related cross-sample contamination, repertoire overlap clustering matched CDR3 amino acid sequences but not nucleotide sequences. In-frame beta chains were kept once TCRdb had trimmed the public reads at Q25 with fastp and called clones with MiXCR. One record per CDR3 amino acid sequence lists the most common genes and DNA. The V and J calls and clone size come from TCRdb's table, not from the authors' own analysis. Across this sample there are hundreds of thousands of distinct CDR3 sequences, with approximately 60% seen only once. Jointly, the top ten make up roughly 12% of the sample.

Here is what the overall study found, with its caveats: Several TRBV segments, including TRBV5-6, TRBV5-1 and TRBV20-1, were significantly more frequent in patients than controls. The multiple sclerosis patient group was slightly younger than the control group. Multiple sclerosis patients had significantly lower normalized Chao1 diversity than controls, a result that suggests substantial peripheral T-cell clonal expansion. Strong co-clustering of samples prepared in the same batch was shown by direct clustering with F measure, prompting a batch-effect correction.

TCR beta repertoires were profiled from peripheral blood of under 15 young patients with multiple sclerosis to demonstrate the VDJtools post-analysis software. The multiple sclerosis patients were children and adolescents ranging in age from 6 to 15 years. This clonotype is a singleton in its sample. No cognate antigen has been identified for it. No much larger clonotype is one base removed from it; base qualities were not supplied. The sequence joins TRBV12-3 or TRBV12-4 to TRBJ1-1, with TRBD1 identical over 7 junction bases. The TCR originated in a girl aged 2-10 years with multiple sclerosis. Sequenced material: blood. DNA sequence: TGTGCCAGCAGTTTAAAGGGGGCGCTTTACATTGAAGCTTTCTTT. Its amino acids are CASSLKGALYIEAFF.